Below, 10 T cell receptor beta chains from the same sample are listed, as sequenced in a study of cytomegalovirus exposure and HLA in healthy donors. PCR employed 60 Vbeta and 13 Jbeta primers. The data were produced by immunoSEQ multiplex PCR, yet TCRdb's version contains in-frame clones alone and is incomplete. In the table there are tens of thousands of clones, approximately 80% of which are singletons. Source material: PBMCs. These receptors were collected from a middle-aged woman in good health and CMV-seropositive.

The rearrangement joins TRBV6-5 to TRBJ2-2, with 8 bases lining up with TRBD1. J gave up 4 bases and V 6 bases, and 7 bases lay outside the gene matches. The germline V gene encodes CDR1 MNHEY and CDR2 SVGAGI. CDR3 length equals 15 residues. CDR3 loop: CASSESTGVTGELFF. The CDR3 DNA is TGTGCCAGCAGCGAATCGACAGGGGTCACCGGGGAGCTGTTTTTT.

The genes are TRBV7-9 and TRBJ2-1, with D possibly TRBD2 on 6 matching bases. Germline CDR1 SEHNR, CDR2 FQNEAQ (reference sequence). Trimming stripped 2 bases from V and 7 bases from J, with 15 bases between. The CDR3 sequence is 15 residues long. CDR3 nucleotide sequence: TGTGCCAGCAGCTTATCCCAGGGACTGTGGAATGAGCAGTTCTTC. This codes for CASSLSQGLWNEQFF.

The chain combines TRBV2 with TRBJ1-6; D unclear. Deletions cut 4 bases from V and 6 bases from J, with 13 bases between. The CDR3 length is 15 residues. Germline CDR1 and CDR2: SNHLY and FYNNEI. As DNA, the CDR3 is TGTGCCAGCAGTGTCGAGCGAGTTCTTAATTCACCCCTCCACTTT. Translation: CASSVERVLNSPLHF.

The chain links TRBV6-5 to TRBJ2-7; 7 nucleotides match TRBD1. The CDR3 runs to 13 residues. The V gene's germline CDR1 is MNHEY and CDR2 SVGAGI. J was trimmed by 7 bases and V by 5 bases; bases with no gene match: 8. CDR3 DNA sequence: TGTGCCAGCAGTACCGGGACAGCGTGGGAGCAGTACTTC. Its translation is CASSTGTAWEQYF.

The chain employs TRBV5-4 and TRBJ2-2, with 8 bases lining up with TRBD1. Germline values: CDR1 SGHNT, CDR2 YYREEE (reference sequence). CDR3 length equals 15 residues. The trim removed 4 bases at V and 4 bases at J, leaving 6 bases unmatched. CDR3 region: CASSADRATTGELFF. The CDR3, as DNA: TGTGCCAGCAGCGCGGACAGGGCCACCACCGGGGAGCTGTTTTTT.

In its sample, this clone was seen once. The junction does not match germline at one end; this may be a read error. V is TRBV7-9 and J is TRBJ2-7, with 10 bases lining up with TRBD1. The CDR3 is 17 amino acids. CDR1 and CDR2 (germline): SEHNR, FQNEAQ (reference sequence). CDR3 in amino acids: CSSSLGTDRGRAYEQYF. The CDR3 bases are TGTTCCAGCAGCTTAGGGACAGACAGGGGGCGCGCCTACGAGCAGTACTTC.

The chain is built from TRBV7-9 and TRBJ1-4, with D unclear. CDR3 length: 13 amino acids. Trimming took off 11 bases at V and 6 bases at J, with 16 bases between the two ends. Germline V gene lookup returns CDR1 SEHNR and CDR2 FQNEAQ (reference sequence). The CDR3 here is CAGSLGVYEKLFF. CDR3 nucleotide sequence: TGTGCCGGGAGTTTGGGCGTATATGAAAAACTGTTTTTT.

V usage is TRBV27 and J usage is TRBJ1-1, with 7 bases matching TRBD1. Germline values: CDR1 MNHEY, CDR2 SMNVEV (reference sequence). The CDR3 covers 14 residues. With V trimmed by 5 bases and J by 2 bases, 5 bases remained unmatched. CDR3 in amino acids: CASSIGTANTEAFF. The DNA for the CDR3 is TGTGCCAGCAGTATTGGGACAGCCAACACTGAAGCTTTCTTT.

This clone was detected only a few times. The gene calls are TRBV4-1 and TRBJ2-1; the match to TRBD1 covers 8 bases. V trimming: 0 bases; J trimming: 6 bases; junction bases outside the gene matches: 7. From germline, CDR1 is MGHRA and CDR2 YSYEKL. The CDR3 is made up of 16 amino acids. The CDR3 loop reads CASSQETGVARNEQFF. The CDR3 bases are TGCGCCAGCAGCCAAGAGACAGGGGTGGCGCGCAATGAGCAGTTCTTC.

The CDR3 reads CAWSTGETQYF. The DNA of the CDR3 is TGTGCCTGGAGCACGGGAGAGACCCAGTACTTC. The chain uses TRBV30 and TRBJ2-5; D is undetermined. The CDR3 totals 11 residues. Between the trimmed V and J ends, which lost 3 bases and 4 bases, there was a span of 6 bases. Germline V lookup: CDR1 GTSNPN, CDR2 SVGIG (reference sequence).